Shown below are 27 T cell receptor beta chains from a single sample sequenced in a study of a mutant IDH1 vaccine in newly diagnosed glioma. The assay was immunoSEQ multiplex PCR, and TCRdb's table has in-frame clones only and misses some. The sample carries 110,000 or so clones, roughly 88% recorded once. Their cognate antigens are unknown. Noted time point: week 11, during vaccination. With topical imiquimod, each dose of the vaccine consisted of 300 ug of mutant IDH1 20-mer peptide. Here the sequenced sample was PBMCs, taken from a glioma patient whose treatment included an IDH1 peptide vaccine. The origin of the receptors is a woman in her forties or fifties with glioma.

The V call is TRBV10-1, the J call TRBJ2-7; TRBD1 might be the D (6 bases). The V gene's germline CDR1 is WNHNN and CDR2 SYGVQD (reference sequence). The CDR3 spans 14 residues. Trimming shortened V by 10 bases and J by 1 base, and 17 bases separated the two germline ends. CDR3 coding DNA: TGCGCCATCCTTACAGGGAATGGGTCCTACGAGCAGTACTTC. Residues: CAILTGNGSYEQYF.

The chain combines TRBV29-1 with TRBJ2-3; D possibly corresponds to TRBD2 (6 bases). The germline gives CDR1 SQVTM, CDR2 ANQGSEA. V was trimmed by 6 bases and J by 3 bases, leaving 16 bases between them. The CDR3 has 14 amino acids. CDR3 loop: CSVGGGVSTDTQYF. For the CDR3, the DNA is TGCAGCGTCGGCGGAGGGGTTTCAACAGATACGCAGTATTTT.

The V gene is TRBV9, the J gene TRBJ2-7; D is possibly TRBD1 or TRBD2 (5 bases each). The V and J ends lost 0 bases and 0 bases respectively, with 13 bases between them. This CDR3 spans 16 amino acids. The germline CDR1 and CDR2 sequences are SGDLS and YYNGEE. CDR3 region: CASSVAGTGTSYEQYF. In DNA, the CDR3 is TGTGCCAGCAGCGTAGCGGGAACAGGAACCTCCTACGAGCAGTACTTC.

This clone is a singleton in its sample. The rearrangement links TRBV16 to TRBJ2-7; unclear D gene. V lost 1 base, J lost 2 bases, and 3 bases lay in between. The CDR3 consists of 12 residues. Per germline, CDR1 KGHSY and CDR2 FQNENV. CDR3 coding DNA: TGTGCCAGCAGCCAATTCACCTACGAGCAGTACTTC. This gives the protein CASSQFTYEQYF.

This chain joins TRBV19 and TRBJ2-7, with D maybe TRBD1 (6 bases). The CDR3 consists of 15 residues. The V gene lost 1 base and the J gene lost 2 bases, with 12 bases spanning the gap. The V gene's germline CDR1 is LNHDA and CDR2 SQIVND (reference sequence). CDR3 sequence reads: CASSIARGRAYEQYF. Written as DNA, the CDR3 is TGTGCCAGTAGTATAGCAAGGGGGAGAGCCTACGAGCAGTACTTC.

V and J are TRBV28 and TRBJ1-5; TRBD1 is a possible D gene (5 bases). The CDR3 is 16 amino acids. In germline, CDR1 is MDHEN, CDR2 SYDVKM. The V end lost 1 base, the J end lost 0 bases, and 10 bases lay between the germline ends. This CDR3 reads CASSLSGSGSNQPQHF. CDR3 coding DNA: TGTGCCAGCAGTTTATCAGGGTCGGGTAGCAATCAGCCCCAGCATTTT.

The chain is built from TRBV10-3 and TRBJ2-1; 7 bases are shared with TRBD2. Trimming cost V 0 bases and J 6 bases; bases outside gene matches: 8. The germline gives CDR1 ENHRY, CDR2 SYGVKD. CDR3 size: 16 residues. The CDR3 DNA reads TGTGCCATCAGTGAGTCCTGGGGGAGGGCTGGCAATGAGCAGTTCTTC. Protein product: CAISESWGRAGNEQFF.

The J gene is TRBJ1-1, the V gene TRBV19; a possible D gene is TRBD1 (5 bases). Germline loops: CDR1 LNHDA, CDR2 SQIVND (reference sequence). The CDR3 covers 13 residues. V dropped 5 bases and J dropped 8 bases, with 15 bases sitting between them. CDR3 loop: CASSSGRRREAFF. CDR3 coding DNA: TGTGCCAGTAGTTCGGGACGTAGGAGGGAAGCTTTCTTT. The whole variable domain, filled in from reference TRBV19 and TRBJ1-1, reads DGGITQSPKYLFRKEGQNVTLSCEQNLNHDAMYWYRQDPGQGLRLIYYSQIVNDFQKGDIAEGYSVSREKKESFPLTVTSAQKNPTAFYLCASSSGRRREAFFGQGTRLTVV.

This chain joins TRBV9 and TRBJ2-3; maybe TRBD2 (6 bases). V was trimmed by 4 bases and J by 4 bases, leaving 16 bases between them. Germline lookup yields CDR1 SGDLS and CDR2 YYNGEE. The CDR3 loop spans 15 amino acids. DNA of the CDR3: TGTGCCAGCAGCAACCGGGACCGGAGGGCAGATACGCAGTATTTT. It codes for CASSNRDRRADTQYF.

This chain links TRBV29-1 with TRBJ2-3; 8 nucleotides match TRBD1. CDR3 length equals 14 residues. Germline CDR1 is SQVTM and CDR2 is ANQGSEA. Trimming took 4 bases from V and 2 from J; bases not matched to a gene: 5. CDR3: CSVGQGPITDTQYF. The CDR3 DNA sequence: TGCAGCGTTGGACAGGGGCCCATCACAGATACGCAGTATTTT.

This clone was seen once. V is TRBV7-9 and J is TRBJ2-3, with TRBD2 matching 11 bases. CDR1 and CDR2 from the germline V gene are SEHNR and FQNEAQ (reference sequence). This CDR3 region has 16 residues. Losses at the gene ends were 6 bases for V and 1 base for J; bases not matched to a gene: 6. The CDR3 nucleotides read TGTGCCAGCAGGCTGACTAGCGGGGATGGCACAGATACGCAGTATTTT. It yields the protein CASRLTSGDGTDTQYF.

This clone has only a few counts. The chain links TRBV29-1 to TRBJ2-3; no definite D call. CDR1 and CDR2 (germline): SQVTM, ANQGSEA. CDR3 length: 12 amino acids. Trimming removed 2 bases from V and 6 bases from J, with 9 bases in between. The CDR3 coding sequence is TGCAGCGTTGAACAGGTTCGGGATACGCAGTATTTT. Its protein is CSVEQVRDTQYF.

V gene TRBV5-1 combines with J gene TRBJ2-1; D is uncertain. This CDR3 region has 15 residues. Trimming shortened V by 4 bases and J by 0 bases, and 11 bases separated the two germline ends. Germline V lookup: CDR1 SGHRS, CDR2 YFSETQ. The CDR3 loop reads CASSPGPRSYNEQFF. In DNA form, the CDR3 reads TGCGCCAGCAGCCCTGGACCCCGCTCCTACAATGAGCAGTTCTTC.

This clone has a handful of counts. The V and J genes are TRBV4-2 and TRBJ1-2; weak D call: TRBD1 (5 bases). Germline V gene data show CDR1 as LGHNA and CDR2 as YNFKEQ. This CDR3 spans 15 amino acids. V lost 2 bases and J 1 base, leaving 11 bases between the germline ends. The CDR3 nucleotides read TGTGCCAGCAGCCAAACCCAGGGTAGTAACTATGGCTACACCTTC. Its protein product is CASSQTQGSNYGYTF.

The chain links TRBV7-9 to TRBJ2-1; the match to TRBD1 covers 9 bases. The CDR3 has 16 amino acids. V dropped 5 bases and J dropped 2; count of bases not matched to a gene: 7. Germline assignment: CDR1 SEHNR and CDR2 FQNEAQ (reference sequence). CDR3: CASSGRRTGAYNEQFF. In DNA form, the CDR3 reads TGTGCCAGCAGCGGGAGAAGGACAGGGGCCTACAATGAGCAGTTCTTC.

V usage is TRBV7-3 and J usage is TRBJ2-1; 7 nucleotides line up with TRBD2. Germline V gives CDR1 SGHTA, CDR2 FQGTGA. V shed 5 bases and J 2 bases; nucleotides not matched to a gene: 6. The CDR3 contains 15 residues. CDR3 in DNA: TGTGCCAGCAGCCCATCTAGCGGTACCTACAATGAGCAGTTCTTC. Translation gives CASSPSSGTYNEQFF.

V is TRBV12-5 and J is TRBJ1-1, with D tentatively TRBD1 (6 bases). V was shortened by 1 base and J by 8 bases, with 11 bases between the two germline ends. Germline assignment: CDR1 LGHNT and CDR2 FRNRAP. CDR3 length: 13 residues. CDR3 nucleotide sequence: TGTGCTAGTGGTTTGGGTAGACAGGCCGAAGCTTTCTTT. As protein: CASGLGRQAEAFF.

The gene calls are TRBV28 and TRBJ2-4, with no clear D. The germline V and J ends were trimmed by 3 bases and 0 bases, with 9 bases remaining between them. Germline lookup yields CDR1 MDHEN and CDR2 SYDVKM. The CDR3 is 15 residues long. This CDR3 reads CASSFLRLAKNIQYF. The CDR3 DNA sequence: TGTGCCAGCAGTTTCCTCCGGCTAGCCAAAAACATTCAGTACTTC.

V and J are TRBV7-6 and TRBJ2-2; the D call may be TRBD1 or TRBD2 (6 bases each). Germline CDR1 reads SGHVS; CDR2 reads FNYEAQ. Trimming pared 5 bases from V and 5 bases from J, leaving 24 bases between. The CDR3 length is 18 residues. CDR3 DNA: TGTGCCAGCAGCGCTGGTGTGGGGGGCAGGGCGTGGACCGGGGAGCTGTTTTTT. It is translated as CASSAGVGGRAWTGELFF.

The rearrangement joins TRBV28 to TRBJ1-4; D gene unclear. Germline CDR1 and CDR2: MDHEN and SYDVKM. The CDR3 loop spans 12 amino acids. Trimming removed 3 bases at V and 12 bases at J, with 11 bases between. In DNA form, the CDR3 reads TGTGCCAGCAGTTTCCAAGGCTTAGAACTGTTTTTT. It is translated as CASSFQGLELFF.

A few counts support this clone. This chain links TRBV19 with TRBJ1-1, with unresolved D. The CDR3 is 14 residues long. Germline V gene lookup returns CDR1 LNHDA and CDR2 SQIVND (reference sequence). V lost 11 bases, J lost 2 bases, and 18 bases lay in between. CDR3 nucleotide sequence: TGTGCCGTCACACCGGCGGGTGTTAACACTGAAGCTTTCTTT. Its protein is CAVTPAGVNTEAFF.

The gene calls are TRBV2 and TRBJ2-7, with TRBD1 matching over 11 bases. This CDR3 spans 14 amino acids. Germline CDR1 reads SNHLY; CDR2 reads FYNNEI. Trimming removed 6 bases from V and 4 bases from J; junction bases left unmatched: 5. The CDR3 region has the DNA TGTGCCAGCAGGGGGGGACAGGGGGTTTACGAGCAGTACTTC. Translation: CASRGGQGVYEQYF.

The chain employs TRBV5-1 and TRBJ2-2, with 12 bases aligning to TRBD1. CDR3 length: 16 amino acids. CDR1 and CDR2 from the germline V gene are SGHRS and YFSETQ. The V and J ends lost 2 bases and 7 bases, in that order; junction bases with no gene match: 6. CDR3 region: CASSFMGQGAGGELFF. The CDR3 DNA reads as TGCGCCAGCAGCTTCATGGGACAGGGGGCCGGCGGGGAGCTGTTTTTT.

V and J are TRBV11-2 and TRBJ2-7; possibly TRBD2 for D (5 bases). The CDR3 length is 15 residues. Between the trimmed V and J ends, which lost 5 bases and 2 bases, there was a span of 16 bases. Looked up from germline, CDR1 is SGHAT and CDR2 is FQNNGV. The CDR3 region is CASSVAGGLTYEQYF. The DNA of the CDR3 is TGTGCCAGCAGCGTGGCCGGAGGTCTGACCTACGAGCAGTACTTC.

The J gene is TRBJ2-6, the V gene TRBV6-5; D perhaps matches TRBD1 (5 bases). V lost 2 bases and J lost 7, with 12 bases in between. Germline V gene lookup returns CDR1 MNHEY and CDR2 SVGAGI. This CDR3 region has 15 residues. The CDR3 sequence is CASSYNRMSANVLTF. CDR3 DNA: TGTGCCAGCAGTTACAACAGGATGAGCGCCAACGTCCTGACTTTC.

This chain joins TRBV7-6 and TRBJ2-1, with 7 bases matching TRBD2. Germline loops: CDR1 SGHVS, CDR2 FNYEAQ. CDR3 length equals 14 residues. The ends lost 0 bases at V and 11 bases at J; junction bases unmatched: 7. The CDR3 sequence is CASSLARRGDQQFF. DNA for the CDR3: TGTGCCAGCAGCTTAGCGCGACGGGGGGATCAGCAGTTCTTC.

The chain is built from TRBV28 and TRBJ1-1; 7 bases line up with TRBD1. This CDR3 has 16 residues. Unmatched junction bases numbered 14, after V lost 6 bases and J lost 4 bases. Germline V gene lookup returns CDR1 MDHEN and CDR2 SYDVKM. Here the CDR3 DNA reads TGTGCCAGCAGCCCGGGACAGACAAGGGCAGGCACTGAAGCTTTCTTT. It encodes CASSPGQTRAGTEAFF.